What follows are 26 T cell receptor beta chains derived from one specimen sequenced in a study of breast tumors, draining lymph nodes, adjacent tissues. Samples came from axillary lymph nodes draining the breast cancer. TCRdb re-called the multiplex PCR reads through MiXCR, storing one row per CDR3 protein. The sample carries under 350,000 distinct CDR3 sequences, 30% recorded once. The sequenced sample consisted of axillary lymph node tissue. These receptors all come from a female donor with breast cancer. Some clones in this sample may be carry-over from other donors' samples.

Regarding this clonotype: Its ends do not fully match the called genes, so a read error is possible. The V call is TRBV7-7, the J call TRBJ2-2, with 7 bases matching TRBD2. Germline CDR1 is SSHAT and CDR2 is FNYEAQ (reference sequence). This CDR3 contains 15 residues. The CDR3 DNA follows: TGTGCTAGCAGCTTAGTAGTGGGAGGGGCCGGGGAGCTGTTTTTT. Its protein is CASSLVVGGAGELFF.

This chain uses TRBV4-1 with TRBJ2-6; 8 nucleotides agree with TRBD2. The CDR3 is 19 residues long. Germline trimming cut 3 bases from V and 1 base from J; bases unmatched to any gene: 11. CDR1 is MGHRA, CDR2 YSYEKL, per germline. The CDR3 DNA reads as TGCGCCAGCAGCCAGCAGCGGGAGCGGCATATATCTGGGGCCAACGTCCTGACTTTC. It codes for CASSQQRERHISGANVLTF.

This clonotype occurred many times. V usage is TRBV30 and J usage is TRBJ2-7, with unresolved D. This CDR3 contains 11 residues. The germline V and J ends were trimmed by 0 bases and 7 bases, with 7 bases remaining between them. The germline V gene encodes CDR1 GTSNPN and CDR2 SVGIG (reference sequence). This chain's CDR3 is CAWSVSSEQYF. CDR3 nucleotides: TGTGCCTGGAGTGTAAGTAGTGAGCAGTACTTC.

Ten or more counts support this clonotype. The chain joins TRBV30 to TRBJ2-3, with 7 positions matching TRBD1. V gave up 4 bases and J gave up 3 bases; unmatched junction bases: 7. Germline CDR1 reads GTSNPN; CDR2 reads SVGIG (reference sequence). The CDR3 totals 14 residues. The CDR3 DNA follows: TGTGCCTGGAAAAAGGGGGCGAGGACAGATACGCAGTATTTT. Its translation is CAWKKGARTDTQYF.

This clonotype has ten or more counts. The chain combines TRBV12-3 or TRBV12-4 with TRBJ2-5; the D gene is possibly TRBD2 (5 bases). The CDR3 runs 13 residues. V lost 5 bases, J lost 3 bases, and 10 bases lay in between. The CDR3, as DNA: TGTGCCAGCAGTAAAGAGCGGAAAGAGACCCAGTACTTC. Protein sequence: CASSKERKETQYF.

Remarks on this clonotype: A much larger clone differs from this one at a single base, so this may be a read error. The chain couples TRBV12-3 or TRBV12-4 to TRBJ2-1; no clear D gene. CDR3 length: 14 amino acids. Trimming left V 2 bases short and J 6 bases short, with 11 bases between. The CDR3 protein is CASSLSVTGNEQFF. The CDR3 coding sequence is TGTGCCAGCAGTTTATCGGTTACGGGCAATGAGCAGTTCTTC.

A note on this clonotype: One end of the junction does not line up with germline, which may come from a read error. The rearrangement uses TRBV5-5 and TRBJ1-4; D is unclear. Germline assignment: CDR1 SGHKS and CDR2 YYEKEE (reference sequence). The CDR3 has 15 residues. The CDR3 DNA is TGTGCCTGCAGCCGGGTGTATTCCTCAGGCGAGAAACTGTTTTTT. Translating it yields CACSRVYSSGEKLFF.

Worth noting for this clonotype: Being one base from a much bigger clone, this may be a read error. The V gene is TRBV5-6, the J gene TRBJ2-1; a weak D match, TRBD2 (6 bases). Germline V gene sequence: CDR1 SGHDT, CDR2 YYEEEE. The CDR3 totals 12 residues. The CDR3 is CASSLGWEERFF. Written as DNA, the CDR3 is TGTGCCAGCAGCTTGGGTTGGGAGGAGCGGTTCTTC.

This clonotype was observed at least ten times. V usage is TRBV6-2 or TRBV6-3 and J usage is TRBJ1-3; no clear D. The CDR3 is 14 amino acids. The germline V and J ends were trimmed by 4 bases and 0 bases, with 7 bases remaining between them. Germline CDR1 MNHEY, CDR2 SVGEGT. Written as DNA, the CDR3 is TGTGCCAGCAGTTCGTGGGGCTCTGGAAACACCATATATTTT. It encodes CASSSWGSGNTIYF.

This clonotype was detected only a few times. The genes are TRBV28 and TRBJ2-1, with 9 positions matching TRBD2. V lost 6 bases and J lost 7; bases outside the gene matches: 10. The CDR3 loop spans 15 amino acids. CDR1 and CDR2 (germline): MDHEN, SYDVKM. The CDR3 DNA follows: TGTGCCAGCAGCTTCCTTAGCGGGAGACAGAATGAGCAGTTCTTC. Residues: CASSFLSGRQNEQFF.

Worth noting for this clonotype: No conserved phenylalanine or tryptophan ends this CDR3, so it is likely a read error. The V and J genes are TRBV9 and TRBJ2-4, with D unresolved. CDR1 is SGDLS, CDR2 YYNGEE, per germline. The CDR3 consists of 13 residues. The ends were cut back, 5 bases at V and 7 bases at J, with 13 bases in the middle. CDR3 loop: CASRVGEYNIQYS. The CDR3 region has the DNA TGTGCCAGCAGGGTGGGTGAGTACAACATTCAGTACTCC.

This clonotype was seen just once. The rearrangement uses TRBV2 and TRBJ2-2; 10 positions agree with TRBD2. In germline, CDR1 is SNHLY, CDR2 FYNNEI. CDR3 length: 13 residues. CDR3 DNA sequence: TGTGCTAGAACGCTAGCGGGAGCCGGGGAGCTGTTTTTT. Translation gives CARTLAGAGELFF.

Details on this clonotype: Its ends do not fully match the called genes, so a read error is possible. This chain connects TRBV9 to TRBJ2-7; either TRBD1 or TRBD2 may supply D (5 bases each). Germline lookup yields CDR1 SGDLS and CDR2 YYNGEE. The CDR3 is made up of 14 amino acids. CDR3: CASSQDIGWGRAVF. The CDR3 bases are TGTGCCAGCAGCCAAGATATAGGGTGGGGACGAGCAGTCTTC.

The chain carries TRBV24-1 and TRBJ1-2, with D perhaps matching TRBD1 (6 bases). The V and J ends lost 5 bases and 4 bases respectively, with 7 bases between them. CDR1 is KGHDR, CDR2 SFDVKD, per germline. This CDR3 is 12 amino acids long. CDR3 nucleotide sequence: TGTGCCACCAGTGGACAGGTCTATGGCTACACCTTC. Residues: CATSGQVYGYTF.

A word on this clonotype: Since a much larger clone is just one base distant, this may be a read error. This sequence joins TRBV20-1 and TRBJ1-5; 7 bases line up with TRBD1. CDR3 size: 12 residues. The germline CDR1 and CDR2 sequences are DFQATT and SNEGSKA (reference sequence). The CDR3 loop reads CSSQGGNQPPHF. DNA of the CDR3: TGCAGTTCCCAGGGGGGCAATCAGCCCCCGCATTTT.

Points on this clonotype: Given a much more abundant clone one base away, this may be a read error. CDR3 in DNA: TGTGCCAGCAGCTTACGCGGGAGTGCCGGGGAGCTGTTTTTT. Amino acids: CASSLRGSAGELFF. The rearrangement uses TRBV11-2 and TRBJ2-2; 7 bases agree with TRBD2. Losses at the gene ends were 2 bases for V and 6 bases for J; bases not matched to a gene: 3. CDR3 size: 14 residues. Per germline, CDR1 SGHAT and CDR2 FQNNGV.

This clonotype has at least ten counts. CDR3 amino acids: CASSEREPGANVLTF. The CDR3 DNA is TGTGCCAGCAGTGAAAGGGAACCTGGGGCCAACGTCCTGACTTTC. This chain joins TRBV6-1 and TRBJ2-6; D gene unclear. The CDR3 covers 15 residues. Per germline, CDR1 MNHNS and CDR2 SASEGT. The V and J ends lost 2 bases and 2 bases respectively, with 7 bases between them.

The sample holds many counts of this clonotype. V and J are TRBV4-3 and TRBJ2-7; 11 bases are shared with TRBD1. Unmatched junction bases numbered 7, after V lost 0 bases and J lost 6 bases. The germline gives CDR1 LGHNA, CDR2 YSLEER. The CDR3 length is 16 residues. The CDR3: CASSQDRGQGECEQYF. The CDR3 DNA is TGCGCCAGCAGCCAAGATAGGGGACAGGGGGAGTGCGAGCAGTACTTC.

This chain links TRBV24-1 with TRBJ1-2; 7 bases align to TRBD1. Trimming cost V 5 bases and J 1 base; bases outside gene matches: 12. The CDR3 loop spans 17 amino acids. Germline lookup yields CDR1 KGHDR and CDR2 SFDVKD. The CDR3 is CATSASTGANLNYGYTF. CDR3 coding DNA: TGTGCCACCAGTGCTTCCACAGGGGCCAACCTTAACTATGGCTACACCTTC.

The V call is TRBV6-1, the J call TRBJ1-5, with D uncertain. Germline V lookup: CDR1 MNHNS, CDR2 SASEGT. Deletions cut 6 bases from V and 4 bases from J, with 13 bases between. This CDR3 is built from 14 residues. CDR3 nucleotide sequence: TGTGCCAGCAGGTCCCAAACAGCGAATCAGCCCCAGCATTTT. Translation gives CASRSQTANQPQHF.

There are many counts of this clonotype. V usage is TRBV10-1 and J usage is TRBJ1-5, with no clear D. CDR1 is WNHNN, CDR2 SYGVQD, per germline (reference sequence). Trimming removed 7 bases from V and 0 bases from J, with 13 bases in between. The CDR3 is made up of 15 amino acids. The CDR3 loop is CASTPYLASNQPQHF. CDR3 DNA sequence: TGCGCCAGCACCCCCTACCTTGCTAGCAATCAGCCCCAGCATTTT.

This clonotype was recorded at least ten times. The chain carries TRBV6-6 and TRBJ2-1; TRBD1 agrees at 10 bases. V gave up 5 bases and J gave up 6 bases; unmatched junction bases: 7. CDR3 length: 15 residues. CDR1 is MNHNY, CDR2 SVGAGI, per germline (reference sequence). CDR3 DNA: TGTGCCAGCAGTCCAGCCGGGACAGGGGTCAATGAGCAGTTCTTC. This translates into CASSPAGTGVNEQFF.

This clonotype was seen repeatedly, ten times or more. The CDR3 DNA reads TGTGCCAGCAGAAGAGACAGGAGCACAGATACGCAGTATTTT. Translating gives CASRRDRSTDTQYF. The chain has TRBV5-5 and TRBJ2-3; possible D gene TRBD1, 6 bases. V lost 5 bases and J 0 bases, leaving 10 bases between the germline ends. The CDR3 has 14 residues. Germline values: CDR1 SGHKS, CDR2 YYEKEE (reference sequence).

There are many counts of this clonotype. The CDR3 here is CAISESRTSGRGTDTQYF. The CDR3 bases are TGTGCCATCAGTGAGTCTCGCACTAGCGGGAGGGGGACAGATACGCAGTATTTT. The genes are TRBV10-3 and TRBJ2-3, with TRBD2 identical over 13 bases. Germline V gene sequence: CDR1 ENHRY, CDR2 SYGVKD. The V segment lost 0 bases and the J segment 3 bases; nucleotides outside the gene matches: 6. This CDR3 comprises 18 residues.

This clonotype was seen at least ten times. The chain uses TRBV12-5 and TRBJ2-7, with D uncertain. Germline loops: CDR1 LGHNT, CDR2 FRNRAP. V was trimmed by 1 base and J by 0 bases, leaving 10 bases between them. The CDR3 totals 15 residues. This CDR3 reads CASGLATTSSYEQYF. The CDR3 DNA follows: TGTGCTAGTGGTTTGGCTACAACCAGCTCCTACGAGCAGTACTTC.

This clonotype showed up many times. This sequence joins TRBV20-1 and TRBJ2-7; D is ambiguous. Germline V lookup: CDR1 DFQATT, CDR2 SNEGSKA (reference sequence). The CDR3 covers 13 residues. CDR3 sequence reads: CSAPAAASYEQYF. The CDR3 nucleotides are TGCAGCGCCCCCGCGGCAGCATCCTACGAGCAGTACTTC.